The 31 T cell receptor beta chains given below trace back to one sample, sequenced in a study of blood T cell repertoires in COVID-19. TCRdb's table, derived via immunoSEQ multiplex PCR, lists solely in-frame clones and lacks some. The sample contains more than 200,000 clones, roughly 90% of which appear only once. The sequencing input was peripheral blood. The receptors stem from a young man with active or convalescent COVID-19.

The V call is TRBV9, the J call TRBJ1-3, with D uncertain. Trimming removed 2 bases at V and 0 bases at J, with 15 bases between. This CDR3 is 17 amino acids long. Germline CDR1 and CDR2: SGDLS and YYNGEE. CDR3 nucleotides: TGTGCCAGCAGCGTTTCCGGCAGCGCTATCTCTGGAAACACCATATATTTT. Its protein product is CASSVSGSAISGNTIYF.

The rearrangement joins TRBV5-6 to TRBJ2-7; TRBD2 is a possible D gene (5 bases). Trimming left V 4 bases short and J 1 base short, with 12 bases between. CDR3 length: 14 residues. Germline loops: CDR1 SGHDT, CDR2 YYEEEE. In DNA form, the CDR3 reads TGTGCCAGCAGCCCATATCGCGGGTCCTACGAGCAGTACTTC. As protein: CASSPYRGSYEQYF.

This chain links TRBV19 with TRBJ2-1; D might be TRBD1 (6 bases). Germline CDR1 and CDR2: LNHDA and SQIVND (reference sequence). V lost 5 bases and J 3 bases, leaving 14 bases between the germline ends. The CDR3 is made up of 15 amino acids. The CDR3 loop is CASSPYREIYNEQFF. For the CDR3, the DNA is TGTGCCAGTAGTCCCTACAGGGAAATCTACAATGAGCAGTTCTTC. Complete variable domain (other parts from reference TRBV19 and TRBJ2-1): DGGITQSPKYLFRKEGQNVTLSCEQNLNHDAMYWYRQDPGQGLRLIYYSQIVNDFQKGDIAEGYSVSREKKESFPLTVTSAQKNPTAFYLCASSPYREIYNEQFFGPGTRLTVL.

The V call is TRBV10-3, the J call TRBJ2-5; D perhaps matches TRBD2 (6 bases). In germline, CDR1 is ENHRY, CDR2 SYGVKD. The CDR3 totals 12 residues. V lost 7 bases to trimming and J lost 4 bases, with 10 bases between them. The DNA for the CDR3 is TGTGCCATCATGGGGGGAGGAGAGACCCAGTACTTC. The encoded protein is CAIMGGGETQYF.

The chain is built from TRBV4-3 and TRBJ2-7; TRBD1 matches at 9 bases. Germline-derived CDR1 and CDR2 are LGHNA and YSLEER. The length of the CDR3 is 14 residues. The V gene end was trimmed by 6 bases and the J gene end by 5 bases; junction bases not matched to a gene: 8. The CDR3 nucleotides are TGCGCCAGCAGTAAAAAGGACAGGGGCCACGAGCAGTACTTC. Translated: CASSKKDRGHEQYF.

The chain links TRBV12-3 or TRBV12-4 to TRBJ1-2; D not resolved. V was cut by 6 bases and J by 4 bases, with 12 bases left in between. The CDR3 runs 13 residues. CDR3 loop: CASSFGEGYGYTF. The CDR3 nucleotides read TGTGCCAGCAGCTTCGGGGAGGGCTATGGCTACACCTTC.

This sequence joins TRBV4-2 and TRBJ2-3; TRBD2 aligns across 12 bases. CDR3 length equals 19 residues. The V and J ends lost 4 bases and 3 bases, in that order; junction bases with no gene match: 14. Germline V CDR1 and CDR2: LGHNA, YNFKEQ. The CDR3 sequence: CASSLTGAGLAGFTDTQYF. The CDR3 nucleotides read TGTGCCAGCAGCCTGACGGGGGCGGGACTAGCGGGTTTTACAGATACGCAGTATTTT.

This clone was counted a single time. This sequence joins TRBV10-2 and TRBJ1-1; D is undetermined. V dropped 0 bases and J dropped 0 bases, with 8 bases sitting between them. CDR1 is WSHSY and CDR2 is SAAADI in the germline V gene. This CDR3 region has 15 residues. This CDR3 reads CASSESVSVNTEAFF. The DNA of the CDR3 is TGCGCCAGCAGTGAGTCCGTCTCGGTGAACACTGAAGCTTTCTTT.

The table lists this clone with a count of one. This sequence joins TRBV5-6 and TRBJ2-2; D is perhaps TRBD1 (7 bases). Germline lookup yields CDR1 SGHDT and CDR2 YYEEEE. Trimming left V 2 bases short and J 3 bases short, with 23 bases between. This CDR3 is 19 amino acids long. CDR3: CASSFGQGGPTRYTGELFF. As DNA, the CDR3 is TGTGCCAGCAGCTTCGGTCAGGGGGGCCCTACGAGGTACACCGGGGAGCTGTTTTTT.

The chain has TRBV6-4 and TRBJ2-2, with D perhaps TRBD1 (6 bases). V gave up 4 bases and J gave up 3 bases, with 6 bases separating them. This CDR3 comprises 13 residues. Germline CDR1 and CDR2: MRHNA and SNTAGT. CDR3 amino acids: CASSAGDTGELFF. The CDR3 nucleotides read TGTGCCAGCAGTGCAGGGGACACCGGGGAGCTGTTTTTT.

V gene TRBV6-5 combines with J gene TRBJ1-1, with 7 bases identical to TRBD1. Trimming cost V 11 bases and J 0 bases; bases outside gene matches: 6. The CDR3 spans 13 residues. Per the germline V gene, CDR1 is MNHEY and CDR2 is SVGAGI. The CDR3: CAVCRGMNTEAFF. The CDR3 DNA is TGTGCCGTATGCAGGGGGATGAACACTGAAGCTTTCTTT.

In DNA, the CDR3 is TGTGCCACCAGCCCGGGACTGCACAATCAGCCCCAGCATTTT. It translates to CATSPGLHNQPQHF. The J gene is TRBJ1-5, the V gene TRBV15; weak D call: TRBD1 (5 bases). V lost 5 bases, J lost 3 bases, and 11 bases lay in between. The CDR3 covers 14 residues. Germline CDR1 and CDR2: LNHNV and YYDKDF (reference sequence).

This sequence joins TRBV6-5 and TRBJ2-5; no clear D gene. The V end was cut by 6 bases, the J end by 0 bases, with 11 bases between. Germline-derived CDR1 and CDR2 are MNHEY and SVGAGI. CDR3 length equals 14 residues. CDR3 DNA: TGTGCCAGCAGCCCCGACAAGTACCAAGAGACCCAGTACTTC. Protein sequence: CASSPDKYQETQYF.

The DNA for the CDR3 is TGTGCCAGTAGTATAAGATGGAAAGGAGAGAACACTGAAGCTTTCTTT. Its translation: CASSIRWKGENTEAFF. The V gene is TRBV19, the J gene TRBJ1-1; no firm D call. V gave up 2 bases and J gave up 1 base, with 14 bases separating them. The germline gives CDR1 LNHDA, CDR2 SQIVND (reference sequence). CDR3 length equals 16 residues.

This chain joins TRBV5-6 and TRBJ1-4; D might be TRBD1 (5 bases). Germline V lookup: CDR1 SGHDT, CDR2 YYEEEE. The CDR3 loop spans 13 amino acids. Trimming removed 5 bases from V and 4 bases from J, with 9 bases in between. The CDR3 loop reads CASRQVDNEKLFF. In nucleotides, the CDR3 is TGTGCCAGCAGACAGGTGGATAATGAAAAACTGTTTTTT.

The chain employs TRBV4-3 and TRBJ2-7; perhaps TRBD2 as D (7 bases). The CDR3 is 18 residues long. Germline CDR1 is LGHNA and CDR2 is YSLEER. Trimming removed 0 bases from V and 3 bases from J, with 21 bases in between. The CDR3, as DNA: TGCGCCAGCAGCCAAGATTCGGGTGTGGGCGGGGGCCTCTACGAGCAGTACTTC. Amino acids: CASSQDSGVGGGLYEQYF.

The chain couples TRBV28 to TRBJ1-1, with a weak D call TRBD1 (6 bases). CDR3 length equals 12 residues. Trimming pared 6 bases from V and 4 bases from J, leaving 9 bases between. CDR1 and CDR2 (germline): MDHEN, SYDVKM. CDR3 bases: TGTGCCAGCAGGGACAGCCCCACTGAAGCTTTCTTT. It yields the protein CASRDSPTEAFF.

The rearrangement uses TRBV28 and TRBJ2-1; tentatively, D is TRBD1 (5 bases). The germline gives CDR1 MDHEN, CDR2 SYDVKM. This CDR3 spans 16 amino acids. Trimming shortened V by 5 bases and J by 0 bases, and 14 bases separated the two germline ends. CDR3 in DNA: TGTGCCAGCAGTCTACCGACAGTCTACTCCTACAATGAGCAGTTCTTC. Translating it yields CASSLPTVYSYNEQFF.

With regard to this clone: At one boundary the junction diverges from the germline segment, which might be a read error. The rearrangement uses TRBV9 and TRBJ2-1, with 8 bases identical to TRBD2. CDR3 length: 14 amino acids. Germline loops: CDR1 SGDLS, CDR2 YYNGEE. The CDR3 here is CATSGPSGGGEQFF. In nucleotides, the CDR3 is TGTGCCACCAGCGGGCCCTCCGGGGGGGGTGAGCAGTTCTTC.

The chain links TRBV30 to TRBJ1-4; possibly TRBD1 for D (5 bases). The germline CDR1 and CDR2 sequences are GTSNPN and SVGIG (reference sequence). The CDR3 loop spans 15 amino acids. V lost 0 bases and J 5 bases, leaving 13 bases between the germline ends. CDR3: CAWSVMGGRNEKLFF. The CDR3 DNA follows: TGTGCCTGGAGTGTTATGGGGGGACGCAATGAAAAACTGTTTTTT.

In DNA form, the CDR3 reads TGTGCCAGCAGCCCCGTCCTGAGCTCCTATAATTCACCCCTCCACTTT. Protein sequence: CASSPVLSSYNSPLHF. The rearrangement joins TRBV28 to TRBJ1-6, with D hard to call. Germline V CDR1 and CDR2: MDHEN, SYDVKM. The CDR3 is 16 residues long. V lost 6 bases, J lost 0 bases, and 12 bases lay in between.

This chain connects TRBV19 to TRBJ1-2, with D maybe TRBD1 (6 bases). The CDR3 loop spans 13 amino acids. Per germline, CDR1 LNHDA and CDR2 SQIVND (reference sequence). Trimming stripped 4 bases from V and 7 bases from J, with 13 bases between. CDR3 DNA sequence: TGTGCCAGTAGTACCCCGGACAGAAGTGGCTACACCTTC. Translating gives CASSTPDRSGYTF.

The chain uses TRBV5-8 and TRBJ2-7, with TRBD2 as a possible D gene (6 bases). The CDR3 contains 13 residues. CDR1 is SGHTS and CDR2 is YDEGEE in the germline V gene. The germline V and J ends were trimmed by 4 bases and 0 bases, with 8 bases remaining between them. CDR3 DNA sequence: TGTGCCAGCAGCCCGGGACTCTCCTACGAGCAGTACTTC. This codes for CASSPGLSYEQYF.

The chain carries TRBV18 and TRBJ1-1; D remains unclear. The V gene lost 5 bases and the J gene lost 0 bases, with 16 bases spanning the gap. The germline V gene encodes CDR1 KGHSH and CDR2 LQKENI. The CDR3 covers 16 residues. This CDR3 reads CASSSTTQIMNTEAFF. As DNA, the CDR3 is TGTGCCAGCTCAAGTACAACGCAGATCATGAACACTGAAGCTTTCTTT.

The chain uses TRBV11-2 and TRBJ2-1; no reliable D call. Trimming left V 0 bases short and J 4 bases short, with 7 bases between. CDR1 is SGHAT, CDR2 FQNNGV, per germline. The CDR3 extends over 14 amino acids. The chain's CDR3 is CASSLEEIYNEQFF. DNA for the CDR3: TGTGCCAGCAGCTTAGAGGAGATATACAATGAGCAGTTCTTC.

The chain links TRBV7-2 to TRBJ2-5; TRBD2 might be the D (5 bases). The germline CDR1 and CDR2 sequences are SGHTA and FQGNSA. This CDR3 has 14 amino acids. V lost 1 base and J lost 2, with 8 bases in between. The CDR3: CASSLVPGQETQYF. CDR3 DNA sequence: TGTGCCAGCAGCTTAGTACCGGGGCAAGAGACCCAGTACTTC.

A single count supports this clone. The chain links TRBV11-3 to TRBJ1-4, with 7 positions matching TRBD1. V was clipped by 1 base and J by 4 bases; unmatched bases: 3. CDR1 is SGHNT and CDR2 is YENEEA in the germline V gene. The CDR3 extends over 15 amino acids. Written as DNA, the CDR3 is TGTGCCAGCAGCTTAGGGGACAGATTTAATGAAAAACTGTTTTTT. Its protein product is CASSLGDRFNEKLFF.

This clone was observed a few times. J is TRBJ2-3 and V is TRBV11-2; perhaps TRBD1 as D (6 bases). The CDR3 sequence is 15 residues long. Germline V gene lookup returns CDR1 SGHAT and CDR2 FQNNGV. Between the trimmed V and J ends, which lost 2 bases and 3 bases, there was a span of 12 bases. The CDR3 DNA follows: TGTGCCAGCAGCTTAAACCCGAGGGGGACAGATACGCAGTATTTT. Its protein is CASSLNPRGTDTQYF.

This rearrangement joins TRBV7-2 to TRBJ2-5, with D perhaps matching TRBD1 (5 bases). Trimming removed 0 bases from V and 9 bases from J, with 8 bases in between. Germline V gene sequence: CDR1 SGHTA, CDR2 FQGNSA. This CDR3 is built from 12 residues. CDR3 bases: TGTGCCAGCAGCTTAGCGGTGGGGCCCCAGTACTTC. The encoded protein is CASSLAVGPQYF. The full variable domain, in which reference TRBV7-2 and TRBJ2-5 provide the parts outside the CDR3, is GAGVSQSPSNKVTEKGKDVELRCDPISGHTALYWYRQSLGQGLEFLIYFQGNSAPDKSGLPSDRFSAERTGGSVSTLTIQRTQQEDSAVYLCASSLAVGPQYFGPGTRLLVL.

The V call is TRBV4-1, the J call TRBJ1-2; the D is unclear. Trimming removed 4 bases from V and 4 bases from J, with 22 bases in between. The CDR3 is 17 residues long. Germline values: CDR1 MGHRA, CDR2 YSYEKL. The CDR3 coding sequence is TGCGCCAGCAGCCCCGACCCGCCGAGGCTTAAACTCTATGGCTACACCTTC. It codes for CASSPDPPRLKLYGYTF.

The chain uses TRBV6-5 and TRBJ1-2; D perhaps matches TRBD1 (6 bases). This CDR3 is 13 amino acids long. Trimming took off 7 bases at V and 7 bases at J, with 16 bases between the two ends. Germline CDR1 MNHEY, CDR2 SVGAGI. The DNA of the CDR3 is TGTGCCAGCACCCTAGGGGGAATAGGTGGCTACACCTTC. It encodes CASTLGGIGGYTF.